This T cell receptor beta chain comes out of a study of cytomegalovirus exposure and HLA in healthy donors. Both 60 Vbeta primers and 13 Jbeta primers went into the PCR. Assay used: immunoSEQ multiplex PCR; TCRdb lists only in-frame clones, some missing. Of about 150,000 clones listed, about 85% were seen once; the top ten hold 1%. The specimen sequenced was PBMCs. The receptor was isolated from a boy under 10 years old in good health and CMV-seronegative.

CDR3 amino acids: CASSPRGQDTEAFF. The CDR3 region has the DNA TGTGCCAGCTCACCACGCGGGCAAGACACTGAAGCTTTCTTT. The chain couples TRBV18 to TRBJ1-1; unclear D gene. This CDR3 has 14 amino acids. Germline V gene lookup returns CDR1 KGHSH and CDR2 LQKENI. Trimming left V 1 base short and J 3 bases short, with 9 bases between.